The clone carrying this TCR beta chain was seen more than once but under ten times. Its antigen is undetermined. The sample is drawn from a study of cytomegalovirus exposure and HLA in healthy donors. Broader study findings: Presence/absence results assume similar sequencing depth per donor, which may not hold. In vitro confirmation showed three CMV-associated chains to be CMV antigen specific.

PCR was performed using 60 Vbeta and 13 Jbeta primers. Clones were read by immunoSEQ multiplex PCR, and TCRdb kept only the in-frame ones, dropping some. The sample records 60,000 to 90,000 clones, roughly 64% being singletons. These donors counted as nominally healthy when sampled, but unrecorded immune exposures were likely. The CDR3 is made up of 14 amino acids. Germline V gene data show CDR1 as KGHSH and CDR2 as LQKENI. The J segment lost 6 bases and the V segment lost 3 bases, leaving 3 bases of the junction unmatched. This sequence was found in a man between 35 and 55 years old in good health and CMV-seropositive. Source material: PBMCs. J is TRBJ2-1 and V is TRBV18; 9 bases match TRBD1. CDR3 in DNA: TGTGCCAGCTCACCGGAGGACAGGGGCAATGAGCAGTTCTTC. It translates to CASSPEDRGNEQFF.